These 23 T cell receptor beta chains originate from one sample sequenced in a study of shared clonotypes between healthy human individuals. The method was immunoSEQ multiplex PCR; TCRdb's version includes in-frame clones alone and lacks a portion of them. The sample includes approximately 500,000 clones, roughly 80% of them seen just once. The specimen was PBMCs. Receptors originate from a woman aged 40 to 50 in good health. Some clones in this sample may be carry-over from other donors' samples.

V usage is TRBV6-5 and J usage is TRBJ2-1, with D maybe TRBD1 (6 bases). The CDR3 extends over 15 amino acids. Germline CDR1 reads MNHEY; CDR2 reads SVGAGI. Trimming took off 7 bases at V and 5 bases at J, with 18 bases between the two ends. The CDR3 bases are TGTGCCAGCACCCCCACAGGGCCCGGGAACAATGAGCAGTTCTTC. As protein: CASTPTGPGNNEQFF.

The chain links TRBV28 to TRBJ1-2, with D tentatively TRBD1 (6 bases). This CDR3 region has 18 residues. The germline V gene has CDR1 MDHEN and CDR2 SYDVKM. The ends were cut back, 5 bases at V and 5 bases at J, with 27 bases in the middle. This CDR3 is CASSRRPTGLIVLYGYTF. The DNA for the CDR3 is TGTGCCAGCAGTAGGCGCCCGACAGGTTTGATAGTTTTATATGGCTACACCTTC.

On this clone: The germline gene is not matched at one end of the junction; a read error may be the cause. The chain links TRBV7-7 to TRBJ1-4; 8 bases line up with TRBD1. Per germline, CDR1 SSHAT and CDR2 FNYEAQ (reference sequence). The CDR3 extends over 15 amino acids. The CDR3 coding sequence is TGTGCTAGCAGCCGAGGACAGGGAACTAATGAAAAACTGTTTTTT. It is translated as CASSRGQGTNEKLFF.

The rearrangement links TRBV29-1 to TRBJ2-5, with a weak D call TRBD2 (5 bases). This CDR3 region has 12 residues. Germline V gives CDR1 SQVTM, CDR2 ANQGSEA. Trimming pared 7 bases from V and 3 bases from J, leaving 12 bases between. CDR3 in DNA: TGCAGCGCTGGTAAGGGAGAAGAGACCCAGTACTTC. This gives the protein CSAGKGEETQYF.

The rearrangement links TRBV10-3 to TRBJ2-1; no clear D. Looked up from germline, CDR1 is ENHRY and CDR2 is SYGVKD. The V and J ends lost 10 bases and 11 bases respectively, with 15 bases between them. The CDR3 extends over 11 amino acids. The CDR3 protein is CASTLGPKQFF. DNA for the CDR3: TGTGCCAGCACCCTCGGACCCAAGCAGTTCTTC.

This clone has ten or more counts. The V call is TRBV5-5, the J call TRBJ2-3; TRBD2 agrees at 9 bases. The CDR3 sequence is 17 residues long. V lost 4 bases, J lost 3 bases, and 12 bases stayed unmatched. Germline CDR1 reads SGHKS; CDR2 reads YYEKEE (reference sequence). CDR3 protein: CASSQGVAGAWTDTQYF. The CDR3 nucleotides are TGTGCCAGCAGCCAGGGGGTAGCGGGAGCTTGGACAGATACGCAGTATTTT. Together with reference TRBV5-5 and TRBJ2-3, the CDR3 gives the full variable domain: DAGVTQSPTHLIKTRGQQVTLRCSPISGHKSVSWYQQVLGQGPQFIFQYYEKEERGRGNFPDRFSARQFPNYSSELNVNALLLGDSALYLCASSQGVAGAWTDTQYFGPGTRLTVL.

This clone came up once. This sequence joins TRBV2 and TRBJ1-1; the D gene is possibly TRBD1 (6 bases). This CDR3 has 14 amino acids. CDR1 and CDR2 (germline): SNHLY, FYNNEI. The V end was cut by 4 bases, the J end by 7 bases, with 16 bases between. CDR3 sequence: CASSAGAGPFEAFF. The CDR3 DNA sequence: TGTGCCAGCAGTGCGGGGGCAGGGCCGTTTGAAGCTTTCTTT.

V and J are TRBV29-1 and TRBJ1-3; 9 nucleotides match TRBD1. Germline V CDR1 and CDR2: SQVTM, ANQGSEA. Trimming took 6 bases from V and 3 from J; bases not matched to a gene: 6. This CDR3 region has 14 residues. CDR3 sequence reads: CSVQQGAGGNTIYF. Written as DNA, the CDR3 is TGCAGCGTACAACAGGGGGCAGGTGGAAACACCATATATTTT. The full variable domain, with the rest looked up from reference TRBV29-1 and TRBJ1-3, is SAVISQKPSRDICQRGTSLTIQCQVDSQVTMMFWYRQQPGQSLTLIATANQGSEATYESGFVIDKFPISRPNLTFSTLTVSNMSPEDSSIYLCSVQQGAGGNTIYFGEGSWLTVV.

This chain links TRBV28 with TRBJ2-7, with 10 bases lining up with TRBD1. The CDR3 is 15 residues long. Looked up from germline, CDR1 is MDHEN and CDR2 is SYDVKM. Trimming at V came to 6 bases and at J to 6 bases, leaving 11 bases not matched to a gene. CDR3 in amino acids: CASSSSGTGVFEQYF. The CDR3 nucleotides are TGTGCCAGCAGCTCCTCCGGGACAGGGGTTTTCGAGCAGTACTTC. Full variable domain (outside the CDR3, taken from reference TRBV28 and TRBJ2-7): DVKVTQSSRYLVKRTGEKVFLECVQDMDHENMFWYRQDPGLGLRLIYFSYDVKMKEKGDIPEGYSVSREKKERFSLILESASTNQTSMYLCASSSSGTGVFEQYFGPGTRLTVT.

V and J are TRBV30 and TRBJ1-4; 9 bases align to TRBD1. CDR3 length: 14 residues. V trimming: 5 bases; J trimming: 6 bases; junction bases outside the gene matches: 7. Germline V gene sequence: CDR1 GTSNPN, CDR2 SVGIG (reference sequence). The CDR3: CAWAGGQGYEKLFF. Here the CDR3 DNA reads TGTGCCTGGGCGGGGGGACAGGGATATGAAAAACTGTTTTTT.

For this clone: A read error is likely here: a far larger clone is one base away. The same CDR3 arises from other DNA sequences in this sample as well. The chain carries TRBV30 and TRBJ2-7; 8 bases are a match to TRBD1. Germline CDR1 GTSNPN, CDR2 SVGIG (reference sequence). This CDR3 region has 15 residues. CDR3 amino acids: CAWISLQGAFYEQYF. CDR3 nucleotide sequence: TGTGCATGGATATCCCTGCAGGGGGCTTTTTACGAGCAGTACTTC.

Comments on this clone: A far more abundant clone sits one base away, making this likely a read error. CDR3 amino acids: CAWNRVLQGTQYF. In nucleotides, the CDR3 is TGTGCCTGGAACAGAGTCCTTCAAGGGACCCAGTACTTC. The chain couples TRBV30 to TRBJ2-5, with D unclear. There are 13 residues in the CDR3. CDR1 is GTSNPN and CDR2 is SVGIG in the germline V gene (reference sequence).

As to this clone: The sample has other DNA sequences that encode this CDR3 too. The genes are TRBV23-1 and TRBJ2-1, with 8 bases matching TRBD2. TRBV23-1 belongs to the ORF category, with a function that is uncertain. The CDR3 runs 15 residues. V was clipped by 0 bases and J by 7 bases; unmatched bases: 5. The CDR3 spells CASSQSEASGNEQFF. In nucleotides, the CDR3 is TGCGCCAGCAGTCAATCTGAGGCTAGCGGGAATGAGCAGTTCTTC.

This clone was picked up one time. The chain links TRBV28 to TRBJ2-5; perhaps TRBD1 as D (5 bases). Looked up from germline, CDR1 is MDHEN and CDR2 is SYDVKM. The CDR3 sequence is 14 residues long. Trimming left V 5 bases short and J 5 bases short, with 15 bases between. For the CDR3, the DNA is TGTGCCAGCAGTATGACCCGGTGGGGCGAGACCCAGTACTTC. Translated: CASSMTRWGETQYF. The whole variable domain, filled in from reference TRBV28 and TRBJ2-5, reads DVKVTQSSRYLVKRTGEKVFLECVQDMDHENMFWYRQDPGLGLRLIYFSYDVKMKEKGDIPEGYSVSREKKERFSLILESASTNQTSMYLCASSMTRWGETQYFGPGTRLLVL.

J is TRBJ2-3 and V is TRBV21-1; the listed D gene, TRBD2, was not tested against the DNA. TRBV21-1 is a listed pseudogene. The CDR3 extends over 14 amino acids. CDR3 sequence (DNA): TGTGCCAGCCGAACGGGACTAGCGGATTATACGCAGTATTTT. The encoded protein is CASRTGLADYTQYF.

The rearrangement uses TRBV30 and TRBJ1-2; D remains ambiguous. CDR1 and CDR2 (germline): GTSNPN, SVGIG (reference sequence). Trimming cost V 8 bases and J 2 bases, with 9 bases left between them. This CDR3 contains 11 residues. CDR3 amino acids: CAGEINYGYTF. The CDR3 DNA reads TGTGCCGGGGAGATAAACTATGGCTACACCTTC.

CDR3 loop: CASSYGGAGGRGEQFF. The CDR3 DNA follows: TGTGCCAGCAGTTATGGAGGAGCGGGAGGCCGTGGGGAGCAGTTCTTC. This sequence joins TRBV28 and TRBJ2-1; 9 bases are shared with TRBD2. The CDR3 runs 16 residues. V lost 4 bases and J lost 10; bases outside the gene matches: 14. Germline assignment: CDR1 MDHEN and CDR2 SYDVKM.

V usage is TRBV19 and J usage is TRBJ1-6; D perhaps matches TRBD1 (5 bases). Germline V gene data show CDR1 as LNHDA and CDR2 as SQIVND (reference sequence). V lost 7 bases, J lost 14 bases, and 21 bases lay in between. CDR3 length equals 14 residues. The CDR3 DNA follows: TGTGCCAGTAATAACTTGGGGGATTCGGAGGCCCTCCACTTT. It codes for CASNNLGDSEALHF.

The chain combines TRBV7-2 with TRBJ2-7; possibly TRBD1 for D (6 bases). The CDR3 is 14 amino acids. V lost 6 bases, J lost 6 bases, and 18 bases lay in between. In germline, CDR1 is SGHTA, CDR2 FQGNSA. The CDR3 here is CASSLSTGLREQYF. CDR3 sequence (DNA): TGTGCCAGCAGTCTTTCTACAGGGCTCCGCGAGCAGTACTTC. Full variable domain (outside the CDR3, taken from reference TRBV7-2 and TRBJ2-7): GAGVSQSPSNKVTEKGKDVELRCDPISGHTALYWYRQSLGQGLEFLIYFQGNSAPDKSGLPSDRFSAERTGGSVSTLTIQRTQQEDSAVYLCASSLSTGLREQYFGPGTRLTVT.

A note on this clone: It is likely a read error: a sequence one base away is far more abundant. V gene TRBV30 combines with J gene TRBJ2-3, with unresolved D. Per the germline V gene, CDR1 is GTSNPN and CDR2 is SVGIG (reference sequence). The CDR3 sequence is 12 residues long. The CDR3 reads CAWGVASDMQYF. For the CDR3, the DNA is TGTGCCTGGGGTGTGGCCTCAGATATGCAGTATTTT.

This clone has just a few counts. The chain recombines TRBV4-1 with TRBJ1-1; D may be TRBD1 (5 bases). Germline CDR1 MGHRA, CDR2 YSYEKL. V shed 0 bases and J shed 1 base, with 6 bases lying between them. The CDR3 length is 14 residues. CDR3 sequence reads: CASSQDGANTEAFF. CDR3 DNA: TGCGCCAGCAGCCAAGACGGGGCGAACACTGAAGCTTTCTTT.

The chain uses TRBV28 and TRBJ2-3; no clear D. Germline lookup yields CDR1 MDHEN and CDR2 SYDVKM. Trimming removed 3 bases from V and 1 base from J, with 11 bases in between. The length of the CDR3 is 15 residues. The CDR3 is CASSFFPRGTDTQYF. CDR3 sequence (DNA): TGTGCCAGCAGTTTTTTTCCCCGCGGCACAGATACGCAGTATTTT.

The chain combines TRBV15 with TRBJ2-6, with D unresolved. Deletions cut 0 bases from V and 0 bases from J, with 15 bases between. Germline CDR1 is LNHNV and CDR2 is YYDKDF (reference sequence). CDR3 length equals 19 residues. CDR3 sequence: CATSRDLPDGFSGANVLTF. CDR3 DNA sequence: TGTGCCACCAGCAGAGATCTTCCGGACGGTTTCTCTGGGGCCAACGTCCTGACTTTC.